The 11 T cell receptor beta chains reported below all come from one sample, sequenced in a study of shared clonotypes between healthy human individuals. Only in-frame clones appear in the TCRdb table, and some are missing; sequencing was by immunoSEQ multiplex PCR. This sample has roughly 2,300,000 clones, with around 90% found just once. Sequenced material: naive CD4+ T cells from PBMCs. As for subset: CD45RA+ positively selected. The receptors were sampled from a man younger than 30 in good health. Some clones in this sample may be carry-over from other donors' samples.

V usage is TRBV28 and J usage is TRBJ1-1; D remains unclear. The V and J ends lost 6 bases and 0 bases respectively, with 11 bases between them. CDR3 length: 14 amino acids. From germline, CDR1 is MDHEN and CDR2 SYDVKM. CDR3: CASRGGLMNTEAFF. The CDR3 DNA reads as TGTGCCAGCAGGGGAGGACTGATGAACACTGAAGCTTTCTTT.

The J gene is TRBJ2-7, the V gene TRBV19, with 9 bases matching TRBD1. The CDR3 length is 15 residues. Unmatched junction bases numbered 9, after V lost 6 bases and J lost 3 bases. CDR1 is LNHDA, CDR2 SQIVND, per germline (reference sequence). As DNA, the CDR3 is TGTGCCAGTAGACGCGGGACAGGGACTCTCTACGAGCAGTACTTC. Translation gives CASRRGTGTLYEQYF.

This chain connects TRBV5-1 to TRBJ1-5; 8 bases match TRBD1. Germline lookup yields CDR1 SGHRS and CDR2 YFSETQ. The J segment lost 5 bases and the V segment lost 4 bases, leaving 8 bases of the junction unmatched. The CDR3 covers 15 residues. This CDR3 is CASSREPGQDQPQHF. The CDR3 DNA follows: TGCGCCAGCAGCAGGGAACCGGGACAGGATCAGCCCCAGCATTTT.

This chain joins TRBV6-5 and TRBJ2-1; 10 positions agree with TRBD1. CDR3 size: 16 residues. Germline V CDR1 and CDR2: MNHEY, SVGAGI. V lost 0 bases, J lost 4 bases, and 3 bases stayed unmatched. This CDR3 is CASSYSKGQGYNEQFF. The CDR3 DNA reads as TGTGCCAGCAGTTACTCGAAGGGACAGGGGTACAATGAGCAGTTCTTC.

The CDR3 DNA reads TGTGCCAGCAGTTTCTTCGGTAGAGGGGTTCTGGCCGGGGAGCTGTTTTTT. As protein: CASSFFGRGVLAGELFF. The chain is built from TRBV28 and TRBJ2-2; D is tentatively TRBD1 or TRBD2 (5 bases each). The germline V gene encodes CDR1 MDHEN and CDR2 SYDVKM. Trimming shortened V by 3 bases and J by 6 bases, and 20 bases separated the two germline ends. The CDR3 has 17 residues.

CDR3 amino acids: CAISDFVAAEAFF. As DNA, the CDR3 is TGTGCCATCAGTGACTTCGTGGCGGCTGAAGCTTTCTTT. This chain links TRBV10-3 with TRBJ1-1; no clear D. The CDR3 sequence is 13 residues long. V lost 3 bases and J lost 6, with 11 bases in between. Per the germline V gene, CDR1 is ENHRY and CDR2 is SYGVKD.

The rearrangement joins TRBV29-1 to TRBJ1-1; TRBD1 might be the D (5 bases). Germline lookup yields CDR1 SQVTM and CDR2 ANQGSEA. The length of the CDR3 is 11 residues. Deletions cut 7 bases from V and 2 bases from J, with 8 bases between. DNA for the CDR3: TGCAGCGGGGGGTTAAACACTGAAGCTTTCTTT. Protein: CSGGLNTEAFF.

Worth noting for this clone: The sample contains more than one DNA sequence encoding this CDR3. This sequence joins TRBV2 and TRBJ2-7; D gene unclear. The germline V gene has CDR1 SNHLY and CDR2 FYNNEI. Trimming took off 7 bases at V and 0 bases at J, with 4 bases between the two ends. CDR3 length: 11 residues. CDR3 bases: TGTGCCAGCACCTTCTCCTACGAGCAGTACTTC. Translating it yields CASTFSYEQYF.

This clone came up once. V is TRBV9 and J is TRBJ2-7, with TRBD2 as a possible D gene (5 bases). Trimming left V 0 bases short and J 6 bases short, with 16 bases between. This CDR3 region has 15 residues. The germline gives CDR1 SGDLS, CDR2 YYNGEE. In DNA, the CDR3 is TGTGCCAGCAGCGTAGGGAGTAGCGATAGGGCCGAGCAGTACTTC. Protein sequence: CASSVGSSDRAEQYF.

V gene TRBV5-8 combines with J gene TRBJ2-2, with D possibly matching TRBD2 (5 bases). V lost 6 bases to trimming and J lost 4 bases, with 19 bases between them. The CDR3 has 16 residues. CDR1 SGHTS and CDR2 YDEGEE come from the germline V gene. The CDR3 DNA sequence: TGTGCCAGCACCGGTAGAAGGCTAGGAGGCACCGGGGAGCTGTTTTTT. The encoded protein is CASTGRRLGGTGELFF.

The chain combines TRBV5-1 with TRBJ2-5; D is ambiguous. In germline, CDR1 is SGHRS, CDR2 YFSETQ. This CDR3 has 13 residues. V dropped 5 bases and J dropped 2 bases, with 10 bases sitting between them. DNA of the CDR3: TGCGCCAGCAGGTGGGCAGCACAAGAGACCCAGTACTTC. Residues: CASRWAAQETQYF.